The present T cell receptor beta chain was sequenced within a study of T-cell reconstitution after alpha-beta-depleted transplantation in children. Germline CDR1 and CDR2: DFQATT and SNEGSKA (reference sequence). V was trimmed by 0 bases and J by 2 bases, leaving 16 bases between them. The CDR3 is 16 amino acids. Study observations and caveats: Reported findings indicate that, about two months after transplant, alpha-beta T cells came from several hundred expanded clones, which were derived from non-depleted graft cells. Surviving thymic progenitors and recipient T cells were the source of high TCRbeta diversity at day 60 in some patients. One year post-transplant, T-cell counts and diversity were largely derived from T cells produced anew.

Note on this clonotype: Its antigen is as yet unknown.

TCRbeta library construction was performed incorporating unique molecular identifiers. TCRdb used MiXCR to reprocess the PCR reads, holding one entry per CDR3 protein. Among roughly 400,000 distinct CDR3 sequences listed, around two fifths were seen once. Sample: PBMCs, taken before TCRalphabeta/CD19-depleted stem cell transplant. The TCR sequence derives from a girl aged 2 to 10 with aplastic anemia, due to receive a stem cell transplant. The gene calls are TRBV20-1 and TRBJ1-2; no clear D. The CDR3 region has the DNA TGCAGTGCTAGAGAATGGCCCCTCGTAGGGAACTATGGCTACACCTTC. Its translation is CSAREWPLVGNYGYTF.